This T cell receptor (beta chain) was sequenced during a study of blood T cell repertoires in COVID-19. Study context: Samples came from the United States, Italy and Spain, spanning acute and convalescent COVID-19. Nucleic acid was either cDNA or gDNA, and it came from T cells, B-cell-depleted T cells, or PBMCs.

The V gene lost 0 bases and the J gene lost 4 bases, with 15 bases spanning the gap. The CDR3 has 16 amino acids. Germline CDR1 is MNHNS and CDR2 is SASEGT. Authors' methods: Amplifying reference gene primers gave estimates of nucleated cell counts. Using immunoSEQ multiplex PCR, the repertoire was profiled, and TCRdb retains in-frame clones only, with some absent. That table furnishes V, J and clone size, whereas the DNA furnished D and trimming. Among some 220,000 clones listed, 65% to 85% were seen once. Seattle patients were enrolled while actively infected and followed longitudinally. The J gene is TRBJ2-5, the V gene TRBV6-1; TRBD1 is a possible D gene (6 bases). Sequenced input: peripheral blood. This TCR derives from a woman aged 30 to 39 with COVID-19, enrolled during active disease. The CDR3 protein is CASSEAWGDRIETQYF. The CDR3 DNA sequence: TGTGCCAGCAGTGAAGCTTGGGGAGACAGGATAGAGACCCAGTACTTC.